These 20 T cell receptor beta chains came from one sample sequenced in a study of blood T cell repertoires in COVID-19. The table came from immunoSEQ multiplex PCR; TCRdb's copy has only in-frame clones and leaves some out. The data contain tens of thousands of clones, over 75% of them singletons. Sequencing was done on a sample of peripheral blood. The receptor source for this set is a human donor in a cohort sampled during active COVID-19.

The chain joins TRBV7-6 to TRBJ1-6; D might be TRBD1 (5 bases). Trimming removed 1 base from V and 6 bases from J, with 10 bases in between. The CDR3 length is 15 residues. The germline V gene has CDR1 SGHVS and CDR2 FNYEAQ. The chain's CDR3 is CASSLVRQGNSPLHF. CDR3 DNA: TGTGCCAGCAGCTTAGTGCGGCAGGGTAATTCACCCCTCCACTTT.

The chain joins TRBV9 to TRBJ1-2; D remains unclear. CDR1 is SGDLS, CDR2 YYNGEE, per germline. The CDR3 is 15 amino acids. The V gene lost 4 bases and the J gene lost 6 bases, with 19 bases spanning the gap. CDR3 amino acids: CASSPIEVPGDGYTF. CDR3 nucleotide sequence: TGTGCCAGCAGCCCCATTGAGGTCCCCGGGGATGGCTACACCTTC.

The chain links TRBV4-3 to TRBJ2-2, with D perhaps matching TRBD1 (5 bases). V was pared by 0 bases and J by 9 bases, with 8 bases between. Germline CDR1 and CDR2: LGHNA and YSLEER. The CDR3 spans 13 residues. CDR3 sequence (DNA): TGCGCCAGCAGCCAAGAAAGGGGAAGGGAGCTGTTTTTT. Protein product: CASSQERGRELFF.

CDR3 DNA sequence: TGTGCCACCAGCAGGGGGACTAGCGGGGTGTCAGATACGCAGTATTTT. Translated, it gives CATSRGTSGVSDTQYF. The chain combines TRBV15 with TRBJ2-3; 13 positions match TRBD2. The CDR3 length is 16 residues. With 3 bases clipped from V and 4 bases from J, the junction kept 4 bases outside the gene matches. In germline, CDR1 is LNHNV, CDR2 YYDKDF (reference sequence).

The chain joins TRBV10-3 to TRBJ1-6; the match to TRBD1 covers 7 bases. The J segment lost 10 bases and the V segment lost 6 bases, leaving 12 bases of the junction unmatched. The germline V gene encodes CDR1 ENHRY and CDR2 SYGVKD. CDR3 length: 15 residues. CDR3 loop: CAISSQTGSTSPLHF. The CDR3 DNA reads as TGTGCCATCAGCTCTCAGACAGGGAGCACCTCACCCCTCCACTTT.

The V and J genes are TRBV5-1 and TRBJ2-1; TRBD1 matches at 9 bases. V lost 0 bases and J lost 4; bases outside the gene matches: 5. The V gene's germline CDR1 is SGHRS and CDR2 YFSETQ. This CDR3 spans 16 amino acids. In DNA form, the CDR3 reads TGCGCCAGCAGCTTGGATCCGGGACAGGGATACAATGAGCAGTTCTTC. Translation gives CASSLDPGQGYNEQFF. Variable domain in full (rest from reference TRBV5-1 and TRBJ2-1): KAGVTQTPRYLIKTRGQQVTLSCSPISGHRSVSWYQQTPGQGLQFLFEYFSETQRNKGNFPGRFSGRQFSNSRSEMNVSTLELGDSALYLCASSLDPGQGYNEQFFGPGTRLTVL.

The chain carries TRBV6-2 or TRBV6-3 and TRBJ2-5, with D perhaps TRBD2 (5 bases). This CDR3 is built from 12 residues. The V gene's germline CDR1 is MNHEY and CDR2 SVGEGT. V lost 3 bases to trimming and J lost 5 bases, with 7 bases between them. The CDR3 sequence is CASSYPGETQYF. The CDR3 bases are TGTGCCAGCAGTTATCCGGGGGAGACCCAGTACTTC.

The gene calls are TRBV6-2 or TRBV6-3 and TRBJ1-3; 8 bases are shared with TRBD1. Germline values: CDR1 MNHEY, CDR2 SVGEGT. The CDR3 sequence is 19 residues long. With V trimmed by 6 bases and J by 0 bases, 16 bases remained unmatched. CDR3 in amino acids: CASSPRQGTSYISGNTIYF. The CDR3 DNA follows: TGTGCCAGCAGCCCCCGACAGGGGACTTCCTACATCTCTGGAAACACCATATATTTT.

The rearrangement links TRBV2 to TRBJ2-7; 7 bases match TRBD1. Trimming cost V 5 bases and J 4 bases; bases outside gene matches: 2. This CDR3 is 12 amino acids long. Germline values: CDR1 SNHLY, CDR2 FYNNEI. For the CDR3, the DNA is TGTGCCAGCAGTCTACAGGGGTACGAGCAGTACTTC. Its protein product is CASSLQGYEQYF.

The CDR3 here is CASKQQLNYGYTF. In DNA, the CDR3 is TGTGCCAGCAAACAGCAATTAAACTATGGCTACACCTTC. V gene TRBV2 combines with J gene TRBJ1-2; no clear D. The CDR3 has 13 amino acids. V lost 7 bases and J 2 bases, leaving 11 bases between the germline ends. Germline V CDR1 and CDR2: SNHLY, FYNNEI.

This chain connects TRBV5-5 to TRBJ2-2; a weak D match, TRBD2 (5 bases). Trimming stripped 2 bases from V and 3 bases from J, with 11 bases between. The CDR3 loop spans 15 amino acids. Germline CDR1 and CDR2: SGHKS and YYEKEE (reference sequence). The CDR3 sequence: CASSFTRRDTGELFF. CDR3 in DNA: TGTGCCAGCAGCTTCACTAGACGGGACACCGGGGAGCTGTTTTTT.

The rearrangement joins TRBV27 to TRBJ1-5; 8 positions match TRBD1. The V and J ends lost 4 bases and 2 bases, in that order; junction bases with no gene match: 4. Germline CDR1 MNHEY, CDR2 SMNVEV (reference sequence). CDR3 length: 15 residues. CDR3 residues: CASSYQGAGNQPQHF. The CDR3, as DNA: TGTGCCAGCAGTTACCAGGGGGCAGGCAATCAGCCCCAGCATTTT.

V gene TRBV27 combines with J gene TRBJ2-7, with D hard to call. Germline assignment: CDR1 MNHEY and CDR2 SMNVEV (reference sequence). The V end lost 4 bases, the J end lost 0 bases, and 4 bases lay between the germline ends. The CDR3 spans 12 residues. CDR3 sequence: CASSSVSYEQYF. The CDR3 bases are TGTGCCAGCAGTTCCGTCTCCTACGAGCAGTACTTC.

This clone was seen a few times. V is TRBV7-9 and J is TRBJ2-1; TRBD2 matches at 10 bases. Looked up from germline, CDR1 is SEHNR and CDR2 is FQNEAQ (reference sequence). With V trimmed by 4 bases and J by 1 base, 13 bases remained unmatched. The CDR3 totals 19 residues. CDR3 protein: CASSYLAGAPHGSYNEQFF. CDR3 coding DNA: TGTGCCAGCAGCTATCTAGCGGGGGCCCCCCATGGGTCCTACAATGAGCAGTTCTTC.

This chain uses TRBV2 with TRBJ1-2; 8 bases map to TRBD1. Germline CDR1 is SNHLY and CDR2 is FYNNEI. The ends lost 4 bases at V and 2 bases at J; junction bases unmatched: 6. This CDR3 is built from 15 residues. The CDR3 sequence is CASSGAGQGNYGYTF. CDR3 bases: TGTGCCAGCAGTGGCGCCGGACAGGGCAACTATGGCTACACCTTC.

This clone was picked up one time. V is TRBV18 and J is TRBJ2-5; D perhaps matches TRBD2 (5 bases). There are 14 residues in the CDR3. CDR1 and CDR2 (germline): KGHSH, LQKENI. Trimming shortened V by 3 bases and J by 2 bases, and 10 bases separated the two germline ends. DNA for the CDR3: TGTGCCAGCTCACCCCTCCCGGGGCAAGAGACCCAGTACTTC. This encodes CASSPLPGQETQYF.

The gene calls are TRBV11-2 and TRBJ2-2; 12 bases agree with TRBD2. J was trimmed by 6 bases and V by 5 bases; bases with no gene match: 10. This CDR3 region has 17 residues. CDR1 is SGHAT and CDR2 is FQNNGV in the germline V gene. The CDR3 DNA sequence: TGTGCCAGCAGCGCCTCCCGGACTAGCGGGGCTTCCGGGGAGCTGTTTTTT. It codes for CASSASRTSGASGELFF.

The CDR3 sequence is CASSYRNVGYGYTF. The CDR3 DNA sequence: TGTGCCAGCAGTTACAGGAACGTAGGCTATGGCTACACCTTC. The genes are TRBV27 and TRBJ1-2; D possibly corresponds to TRBD1 (5 bases). V gave up 4 bases and J gave up 4 bases, with 13 bases separating them. CDR3 length: 14 residues. The germline V gene has CDR1 MNHEY and CDR2 SMNVEV (reference sequence).

As to this clone: The germline gene is not matched at one end of the junction; a read error may be the cause. The chain employs TRBV2 and TRBJ2-1, with D perhaps matching TRBD2 (6 bases). CDR1 and CDR2 (germline): SNHLY, FYNNEI. CDR3 length: 11 amino acids. The CDR3, as DNA: TGTGCCAGCAGGCCTTCAACCGGGGGACTCTTC. This codes for CASRPSTGGLF.

The chain joins TRBV19 to TRBJ2-3; 13 bases fit TRBD2. The germline gives CDR1 LNHDA, CDR2 SQIVND (reference sequence). Trimming cost V 3 bases and J 1 base; bases outside gene matches: 7. The CDR3 is made up of 18 amino acids. The CDR3 here is CASSMTGLAGAGTDTQYF. The DNA for the CDR3 is TGTGCCAGTAGTATGACCGGACTAGCGGGGGCGGGCACAGATACGCAGTATTTT.